Shown below are 30 T cell receptor beta chains from a single sample sequenced in a study of cytomegalovirus exposure and HLA in healthy donors. Vbeta (60) and Jbeta (13) primers were used in the PCR. Sequencing was performed with immunoSEQ multiplex PCR; in TCRdb, only in-frame clones are kept and a portion is missing. This table has about 190,000 clones, approximately 12% appearing once. Sample: PBMCs. Receptor source: a man aged 45-65 years in good health and CMV-seropositive.

V is TRBV7-6 and J is TRBJ1-4; D is unclear. CDR3 length equals 15 residues. V lost 1 base and J lost 7, with 13 bases in between. The germline V gene encodes CDR1 SGHVS and CDR2 FNYEAQ. CDR3 nucleotides: TGTGCCAGCAGCTTAGTCGGAGGGATGAGTGAAAAACTGTTTTTT. This translates into CASSLVGGMSEKLFF.

V is TRBV2 and J is TRBJ1-2, with TRBD1 matching over 8 bases. CDR3 size: 13 residues. V was pared by 5 bases and J by 2 bases, with 1 base of the junction left unmatched. Germline V gene data show CDR1 as SNHLY and CDR2 as FYNNEI. The CDR3 reads CASSRTGNYGYTF. The CDR3, as DNA: TGTGCCAGCAGTAGGACAGGGAACTATGGCTACACCTTC.

This clone was detected a few times. This chain connects TRBV9 to TRBJ1-2; no firm D call. This CDR3 region has 12 residues. The V and J ends lost 3 bases and 3 bases respectively, with 6 bases between them. CDR1 SGDLS and CDR2 YYNGEE come from the germline V gene. In DNA form, the CDR3 reads TGTGCCAGCAGCGAGATAGACTATGGCTACACCTTC. It codes for CASSEIDYGYTF. The entire variable domain, with the rest obtained from reference TRBV9 and TRBJ1-2, is as follows: DSGVTQTPKHLITATGQRVTLRCSPRSGDLSVYWYQQSLDQGLQFLIQYYNGEERAKGNILERFSAQQFPDLHSELNLSSLELGDSALYFCASSEIDYGYTFGSGTRLTVV.

This clone was recorded a few times. J is TRBJ2-5 and V is TRBV9, with D perhaps matching TRBD2 (6 bases). V was shortened by 3 bases and J by 7 bases, with 22 bases between the two germline ends. This CDR3 is 16 amino acids long. Per the germline V gene, CDR1 is SGDLS and CDR2 is YYNGEE. The CDR3 nucleotides read TGTGCCAGCAGCGCCCGGGAACTCCTCGGCGGGGTGACCCAGTACTTC. Translated, it gives CASSARELLGGVTQYF.

This clone was seen a few times. The genes are TRBV15 and TRBJ1-2; no clear D gene. Germline V lookup: CDR1 LNHNV, CDR2 YYDKDF (reference sequence). The CDR3 totals 15 residues. V lost 0 bases and J lost 4, with 12 bases in between. CDR3 protein: CATSRDGPGIYGYTF. The DNA for the CDR3 is TGTGCCACCAGCAGAGATGGCCCGGGAATCTATGGCTACACCTTC.

The chain joins TRBV7-2 to TRBJ2-7; the match to TRBD1 covers 12 bases. CDR1 SGHTA and CDR2 FQGNSA come from the germline V gene. Trimming took 4 bases from V and 4 from J; bases not matched to a gene: 5. This CDR3 comprises 15 residues. The CDR3: CASSSRGQGAYEQYF. In DNA, the CDR3 is TGTGCCAGCAGCTCGCGGGGACAGGGGGCGTACGAGCAGTACTTC.

This clone was observed a few times. The chain has TRBV4-3 and TRBJ2-5; the match to TRBD2 covers 12 bases. CDR3 size: 17 residues. Germline V gene data show CDR1 as LGHNA and CDR2 as YSLEER. The trim removed 0 bases at V and 5 bases at J, leaving 7 bases unmatched. The CDR3 loop reads CASSQDLLTSGGETQYF. The CDR3 DNA reads as TGCGCCAGCAGCCAAGATCTATTAACTAGCGGGGGGGAGACCCAGTACTTC.

The V gene is TRBV19, the J gene TRBJ2-4; the match to TRBD2 covers 12 bases. V lost 1 base to trimming and J lost 0 bases; unmatched junction nucleotides: 7. Germline values: CDR1 LNHDA, CDR2 SQIVND (reference sequence). The CDR3 runs 19 residues. Written as DNA, the CDR3 is TGTGCCAGTAGTATAGGGACTAGCGGGAAATTCCTAGCCAAAAACATTCAGTACTTC. Amino acid sequence: CASSIGTSGKFLAKNIQYF.

The CDR3 protein is CASSFPYYEQYF. The CDR3 nucleotides are TGTGCCAGCAGCTTCCCGTACTACGAGCAGTACTTC. This chain links TRBV7-2 with TRBJ2-7; D gene unclear. V dropped 3 bases and J dropped 3 bases, with 6 bases sitting between them. Germline V gives CDR1 SGHTA, CDR2 FQGNSA. The CDR3 has 12 residues.

This clone occurred a few times. This rearrangement joins TRBV7-2 to TRBJ2-5; the match to TRBD2 covers 10 bases. CDR1 is SGHTA and CDR2 is FQGNSA in the germline V gene. V lost 1 base and J lost 4; bases outside the gene matches: 12. CDR3 length: 18 amino acids. CDR3 in amino acids: CASSLVPSGGFSGETQYF. CDR3 bases: TGTGCCAGCAGCTTAGTCCCTAGCGGGGGCTTTTCGGGAGAGACCCAGTACTTC. The entire variable domain, with the rest obtained from reference TRBV7-2 and TRBJ2-5, is as follows: GAGVSQSPSNKVTEKGKDVELRCDPISGHTALYWYRQSLGQGLEFLIYFQGNSAPDKSGLPSDRFSAERTGGSVSTLTIQRTQQEDSAVYLCASSLVPSGGFSGETQYFGPGTRLLVL.

The V and J genes are TRBV6-5 and TRBJ2-1; 9 nucleotides line up with TRBD2. This CDR3 spans 16 amino acids. With V trimmed by 4 bases and J by 6 bases, 10 bases remained unmatched. Germline CDR1 and CDR2: MNHEY and SVGAGI. The CDR3 bases are TGTGCCAGCAGTTCCCCGTTAGCGGGGGCCAGCAATGAGCAGTTCTTC. It codes for CASSSPLAGASNEQFF.

This clone was found a few times. The rearrangement joins TRBV6-6 to TRBJ2-2; D is perhaps TRBD2 (6 bases). V was shortened by 6 bases and J by 4 bases, with 15 bases between the two germline ends. The CDR3 is made up of 15 amino acids. CDR1 and CDR2 (germline): MNHNY, SVGAGI (reference sequence). CDR3 bases: TGTGCCAGCAGGGGGGGACCACCAGCCACCGGGGAGCTGTTTTTT. Protein: CASRGGPPATGELFF.

The V call is TRBV6-5, the J call TRBJ1-6, with 8 bases lining up with TRBD1. Per the germline V gene, CDR1 is MNHEY and CDR2 is SVGAGI. The CDR3 is 14 residues long. V was pared by 6 bases and J by 7 bases, with 5 bases of the junction left unmatched. CDR3 DNA: TGTGCCAGCAGCGGAGGACAGGGAAATTCACCCCTCCACTTT. It yields the protein CASSGGQGNSPLHF.

V and J are TRBV29-1 and TRBJ1-5; possibly TRBD1 for D (6 bases). Deletions cut 4 bases from V and 1 base from J, with 8 bases between. This CDR3 is built from 13 residues. Germline V gives CDR1 SQVTM, CDR2 ANQGSEA. The CDR3 loop is CSVGDNSNQPQHF. CDR3 in DNA: TGCAGCGTTGGGGACAACAGCAATCAGCCCCAGCATTTT. Based on the CDR3 plus reference TRBV29-1 and TRBJ1-5, the full variable domain is SAVISQKPSRDICQRGTSLTIQCQVDSQVTMMFWYRQQPGQSLTLIATANQGSEATYESGFVIDKFPISRPNLTFSTLTVSNMSPEDSSIYLCSVGDNSNQPQHFGDGTRLSIL.

The CDR3 bases are TGCAGCGTTGAAGTTCCCGGGACAGGGGTGTTCGGTGAGCAGTTCTTC. Translation gives CSVEVPGTGVFGEQFF. The V call is TRBV29-1, the J call TRBJ2-1; TRBD1 matches 10 bases. In germline, CDR1 is SQVTM, CDR2 ANQGSEA. The CDR3 is 16 amino acids. J was trimmed by 9 bases and V by 1 base; bases with no gene match: 12.

This clone was seen a single time. The chain recombines TRBV18 with TRBJ1-3; 8 bases agree with TRBD1. The V gene end was trimmed by 4 bases and the J gene end by 2 bases; junction bases not matched to a gene: 4. The CDR3 is 15 residues long. CDR1 is KGHSH and CDR2 is LQKENI in the germline V gene. In DNA, the CDR3 is TGTGCCAGCTCACGGACAGGGTCGGCTGGAAACACCATATATTTT. As protein: CASSRTGSAGNTIYF.

This clone has just a few counts. The chain is built from TRBV5-1 and TRBJ1-3; D might be TRBD1 (6 bases). V was clipped by 0 bases and J by 0 bases, with 13 bases between them. This CDR3 region has 17 residues. The germline V gene encodes CDR1 SGHRS and CDR2 YFSETQ. The CDR3 sequence: CASSLDPRQASGNTIYF. For the CDR3, the DNA is TGCGCCAGCAGCTTGGATCCCCGACAGGCCTCTGGAAACACCATATATTTT.

The table lists this clone with a few counts. The chain combines TRBV6-1 with TRBJ2-5, with D perhaps TRBD1 (6 bases). This CDR3 has 15 amino acids. Trimming took 4 bases from V and 1 from J, leaving 13 bases between them. Germline lookup yields CDR1 MNHNS and CDR2 SASEGT. DNA of the CDR3: TGTGCCAGCAGTGTAGGGCAGGGGTCCCAAGAGACCCAGTACTTC. It specifies CASSVGQGSQETQYF.

This clone was picked up a small number of times. This chain joins TRBV25-1 and TRBJ2-3; 8 bases agree with TRBD2. The CDR3 totals 13 residues. Germline CDR1 and CDR2: MGHDK and SYGVNS. The V and J ends lost 6 bases and 6 bases, in that order; junction bases with no gene match: 5. CDR3 coding DNA: TGTGCCAGCAGGGCAGCGGGGGCGGATACGCAGTATTTT. Amino acids: CASRAAGADTQYF.

The chain links TRBV7-2 to TRBJ1-2; 7 positions match TRBD1. Germline V gene lookup returns CDR1 SGHTA and CDR2 FQGNSA. The CDR3 consists of 14 residues. J was trimmed by 2 bases and V by 4 bases; bases with no gene match: 4. CDR3: CASSSTDRNYGYTF. The CDR3 DNA reads as TGTGCCAGCAGCTCCACGGACAGGAACTATGGCTACACCTTC.

V usage is TRBV9 and J usage is TRBJ2-7; perhaps TRBD1 as D (5 bases). Germline-derived CDR1 and CDR2 are SGDLS and YYNGEE. The CDR3 length is 15 residues. V was clipped by 0 bases and J by 1 base, with 11 bases between them. The CDR3 DNA reads as TGTGCCAGCAGCGTAGGGGGCAGTATGTCCTACGAGCAGTACTTC. Amino acid sequence: CASSVGGSMSYEQYF.

The genes are TRBV5-4 and TRBJ2-3; D remains unclear. V was clipped by 0 bases and J by 1 base, with 3 bases between them. Germline loops: CDR1 SGHNT, CDR2 YYREEE (reference sequence). The CDR3 runs 13 residues. The CDR3 nucleotides read TGTGCCAGCAGCTTGGGCGGCACAGATACGCAGTATTTT. Protein product: CASSLGGTDTQYF.

This clone was observed a handful of times. J is TRBJ2-5 and V is TRBV4-3; TRBD2 might be the D (7 bases). The CDR3 has 15 residues. From germline, CDR1 is LGHNA and CDR2 YSLEER. Trimming pared 1 base from V and 4 bases from J, leaving 13 bases between. In DNA form, the CDR3 reads TGCGCCAGCAGCCAAGGGGGGCCGGGGGGAGAGACCCAGTACTTC. This codes for CASSQGGPGGETQYF.

The chain is built from TRBV9 and TRBJ1-3; D is unresolved. The CDR3 loop spans 14 amino acids. Germline V gene sequence: CDR1 SGDLS, CDR2 YYNGEE. V lost 4 bases, J lost 0 bases, and 8 bases lay in between. CDR3 sequence reads: CASSPHYSGNTIYF. The CDR3 bases are TGTGCCAGCAGCCCACATTACTCTGGAAACACCATATATTTT.

The rearrangement uses TRBV7-2 and TRBJ2-5; 11 bases match TRBD2. J was trimmed by 5 bases and V by 4 bases; bases with no gene match: 9. CDR1 and CDR2 (germline): SGHTA, FQGNSA. This CDR3 has 16 amino acids. The CDR3 loop is CASSSTTSGGRETQYF. The CDR3 DNA is TGTGCCAGCAGCTCCACTACTAGCGGGGGACGGGAGACCCAGTACTTC.

The J gene is TRBJ2-1, the V gene TRBV4-3; 9 bases align to TRBD2. Germline CDR1 reads LGHNA; CDR2 reads YSLEER. CDR3 size: 16 residues. The V and J ends lost 0 bases and 7 bases, in that order; junction bases with no gene match: 7. CDR3 residues: CASSQESSGGYNEQFF. In DNA form, the CDR3 reads TGCGCCAGCAGCCAAGAAAGCAGCGGGGGGTATAATGAGCAGTTCTTC.

The chain employs TRBV27 and TRBJ2-1, with D hard to call. Per the germline V gene, CDR1 is MNHEY and CDR2 is SMNVEV (reference sequence). Trimming left V 0 bases short and J 8 bases short, with 11 bases between. The CDR3 is 14 residues long. The CDR3: CASSLSRVADEQFF. In DNA form, the CDR3 reads TGTGCCAGCAGTTTATCGAGAGTAGCCGATGAGCAGTTCTTC.

J is TRBJ2-1 and V is TRBV30; D is unresolved. The germline V gene has CDR1 GTSNPN and CDR2 SVGIG (reference sequence). V gave up 2 bases and J gave up 10 bases, with 15 bases separating them. The CDR3 is 13 amino acids. The CDR3: CAWSPDWKREQFF. The CDR3 nucleotides read TGTGCCTGGAGTCCAGACTGGAAGAGGGAGCAGTTCTTC.

CDR3 nucleotides: TGTGCCAGCCGTACTTTTTCAACTAATGAAAAACTGTTTTTT. Protein product: CASRTFSTNEKLFF. The rearrangement joins TRBV28 to TRBJ1-4; D unresolved. This CDR3 is built from 14 residues. V was pared by 8 bases and J by 0 bases, with 10 bases between. Germline lookup yields CDR1 MDHEN and CDR2 SYDVKM.

CDR3 sequence: CASSLLGSGVYNEQFF. The CDR3 region has the DNA TGTGCCAGCAGTCTCCTGGGGAGCGGGGTTTACAATGAGCAGTTCTTC. The chain combines TRBV27 with TRBJ2-1; TRBD2 aligns across 7 bases. This CDR3 has 16 residues. J was trimmed by 4 bases and V by 5 bases; bases with no gene match: 11. Germline V gene sequence: CDR1 MNHEY, CDR2 SMNVEV (reference sequence).